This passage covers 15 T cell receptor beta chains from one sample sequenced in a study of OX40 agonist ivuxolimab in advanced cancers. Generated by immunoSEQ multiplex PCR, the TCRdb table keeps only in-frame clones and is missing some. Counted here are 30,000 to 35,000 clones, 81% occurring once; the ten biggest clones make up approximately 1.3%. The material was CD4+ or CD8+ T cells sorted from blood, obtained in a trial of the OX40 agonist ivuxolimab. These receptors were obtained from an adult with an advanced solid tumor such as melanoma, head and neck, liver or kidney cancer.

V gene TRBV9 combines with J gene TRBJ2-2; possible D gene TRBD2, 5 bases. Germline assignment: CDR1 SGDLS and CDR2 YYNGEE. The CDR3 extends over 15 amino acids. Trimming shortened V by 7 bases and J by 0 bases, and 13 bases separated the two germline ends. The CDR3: CASSKGGANTGELFF. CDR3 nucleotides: TGTGCCAGCTCCAAAGGAGGCGCGAACACCGGGGAGCTGTTTTTT.

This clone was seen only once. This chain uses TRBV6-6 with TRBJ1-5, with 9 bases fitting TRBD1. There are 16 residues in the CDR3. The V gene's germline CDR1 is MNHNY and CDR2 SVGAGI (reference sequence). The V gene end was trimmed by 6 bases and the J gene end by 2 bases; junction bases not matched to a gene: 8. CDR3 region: CASRKGDRGGNQPQHF. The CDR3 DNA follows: TGTGCCAGCAGGAAGGGTGACAGGGGGGGCAATCAGCCCCAGCATTTT.

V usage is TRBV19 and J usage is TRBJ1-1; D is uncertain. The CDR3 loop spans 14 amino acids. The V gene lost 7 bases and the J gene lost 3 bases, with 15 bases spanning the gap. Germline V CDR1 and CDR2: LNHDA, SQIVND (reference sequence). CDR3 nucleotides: TGTGCCAGTACCCTCGACCGCGTAGACACTGAAGCTTTCTTT. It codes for CASTLDRVDTEAFF.

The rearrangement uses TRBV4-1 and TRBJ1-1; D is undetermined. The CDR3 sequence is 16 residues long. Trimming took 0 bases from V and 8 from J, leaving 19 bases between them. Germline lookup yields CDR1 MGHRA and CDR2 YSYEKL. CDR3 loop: CASSQDSHQSGGEAFF. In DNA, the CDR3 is TGCGCCAGCAGCCAAGATTCCCACCAATCTGGTGGGGAAGCTTTCTTT.

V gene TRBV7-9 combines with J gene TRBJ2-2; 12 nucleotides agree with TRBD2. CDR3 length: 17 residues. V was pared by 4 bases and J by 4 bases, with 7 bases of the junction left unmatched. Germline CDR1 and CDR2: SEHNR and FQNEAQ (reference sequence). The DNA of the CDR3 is TGTGCCAGCAGCTCCTCTAGCGGGGGGGCCAGCACCGGGGAGCTGTTTTTT. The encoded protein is CASSSSSGGASTGELFF. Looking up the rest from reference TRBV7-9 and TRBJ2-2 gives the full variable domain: DTGVSQNPRHKITKRGQNVTFRCDPISEHNRLYWYRQTLGQGPEFLTYFQNEAQLEKSRLLSDRFSAERPKGSFSTLEIQRTEQGDSAMYLCASSSSSGGASTGELFFGEGSRLTVL.

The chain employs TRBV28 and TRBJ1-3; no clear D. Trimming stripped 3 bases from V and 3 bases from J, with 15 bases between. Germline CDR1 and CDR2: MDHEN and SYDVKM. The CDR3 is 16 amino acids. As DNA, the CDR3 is TGTGCCAGCAGTTTCGAGAACAACAGAGTTGGAAACACCATATATTTT. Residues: CASSFENNRVGNTIYF.

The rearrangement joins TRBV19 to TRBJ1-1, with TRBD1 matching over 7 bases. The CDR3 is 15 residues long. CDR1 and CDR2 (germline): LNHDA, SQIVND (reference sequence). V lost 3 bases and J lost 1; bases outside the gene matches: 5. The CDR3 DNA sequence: TGTGCCAGTAGTATCGCGGGACAGACGAACACTGAAGCTTTCTTT. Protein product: CASSIAGQTNTEAFF.

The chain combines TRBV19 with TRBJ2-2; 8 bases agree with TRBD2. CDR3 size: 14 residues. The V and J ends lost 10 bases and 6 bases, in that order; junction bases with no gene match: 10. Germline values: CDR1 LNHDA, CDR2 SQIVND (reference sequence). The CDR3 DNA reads TGTGCCACCTCGGGACTCGGGGGGGCCGGGGAGCTGTTTTTT. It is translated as CATSGLGGAGELFF.

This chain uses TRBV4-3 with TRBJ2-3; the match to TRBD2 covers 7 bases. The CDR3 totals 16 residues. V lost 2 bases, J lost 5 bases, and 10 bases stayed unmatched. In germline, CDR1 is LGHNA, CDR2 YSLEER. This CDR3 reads CASSQQAGVGGDTQYF. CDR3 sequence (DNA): TGCGCCAGCAGCCAACAGGCGGGAGTGGGTGGAGATACGCAGTATTTT.

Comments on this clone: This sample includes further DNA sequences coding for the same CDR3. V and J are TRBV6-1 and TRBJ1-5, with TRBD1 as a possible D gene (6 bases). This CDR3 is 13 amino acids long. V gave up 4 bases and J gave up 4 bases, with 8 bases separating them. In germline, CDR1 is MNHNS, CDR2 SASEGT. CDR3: CASSGTANQPQHF. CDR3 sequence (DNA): TGTGCCAGCAGTGGGACAGCTAATCAGCCCCAGCATTTT.

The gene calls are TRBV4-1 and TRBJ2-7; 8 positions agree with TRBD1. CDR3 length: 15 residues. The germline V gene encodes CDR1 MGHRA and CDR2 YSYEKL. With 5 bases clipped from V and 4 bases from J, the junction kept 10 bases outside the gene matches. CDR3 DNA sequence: TGCGCCAGCAGCATCTTGGACAGGGACCCTTACGAGCAGTACTTC. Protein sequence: CASSILDRDPYEQYF.

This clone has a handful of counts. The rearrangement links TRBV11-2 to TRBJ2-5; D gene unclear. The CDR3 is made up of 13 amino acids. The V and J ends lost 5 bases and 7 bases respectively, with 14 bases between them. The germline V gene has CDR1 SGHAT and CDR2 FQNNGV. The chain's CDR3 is CASSPDNERTQYF. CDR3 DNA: TGTGCCAGCAGCCCAGATAACGAAAGGACCCAGTACTTC.

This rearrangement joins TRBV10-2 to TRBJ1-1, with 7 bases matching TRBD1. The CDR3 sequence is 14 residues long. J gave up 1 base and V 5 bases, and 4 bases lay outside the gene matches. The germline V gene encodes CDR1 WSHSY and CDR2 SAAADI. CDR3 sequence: CASSRQGSNTEAFF. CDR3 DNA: TGCGCCAGCAGTCGACAGGGTTCGAACACTGAAGCTTTCTTT.

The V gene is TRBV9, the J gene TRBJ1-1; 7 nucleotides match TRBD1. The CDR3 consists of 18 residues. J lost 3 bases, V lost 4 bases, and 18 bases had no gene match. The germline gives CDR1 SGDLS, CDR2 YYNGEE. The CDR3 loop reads CASSPHGGLTGVYTEAFF. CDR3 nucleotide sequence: TGTGCCAGCAGCCCCCACGGGGGTTTAACAGGGGTCTACACTGAAGCTTTCTTT.

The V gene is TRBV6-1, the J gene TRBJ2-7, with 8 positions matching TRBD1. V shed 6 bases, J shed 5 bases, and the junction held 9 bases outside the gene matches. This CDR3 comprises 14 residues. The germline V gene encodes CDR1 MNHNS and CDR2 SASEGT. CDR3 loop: CASRPGQGWDEQYF. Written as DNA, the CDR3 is TGTGCCAGCAGACCAGGACAGGGCTGGGACGAGCAGTACTTC.